What follows is one T cell receptor beta chain and its context. The data originate from a study of blood T cell repertoires in COVID-19. Turning to the study itself: Researchers got acute and convalescent COVID-19 samples from the United States, Italy and Spain. From T cells, B-cell-depleted T cells, or PBMCs came the material, which was cDNA or gDNA.

How the authors handled the data: Reference gene primers were amplified, and this amplification served to estimate nucleated cell counts. This table comes from immunoSEQ multiplex PCR, and its TCRdb copy is limited to in-frame clones, with some not included. The V and J calls and the clone size are those of that table, but D and trimming were determined from the DNA. The table has some 150,000 clones, less than 90% seen once. This receptor was obtained from a woman aged 70-85 years with acute or convalescent COVID-19. Sequenced input: peripheral blood.

The chain's CDR3 is CASSIAGGSDTQYF. The CDR3 DNA follows: TGCGCCAGCAGCATAGCGGGGGGGTCAGATACGCAGTATTTT. The V call is TRBV5-1, the J call TRBJ2-3, with 11 bases that match TRBD2. With V trimmed by 4 bases and J by 4 bases, 2 bases remained unmatched. The CDR3 is made up of 14 amino acids. Germline CDR1 SGHRS, CDR2 YFSETQ.